This T cell receptor beta chain was observed in a study of metastatic and nonmetastatic thyroid tumors. As for the study in general: Repertoires from blood and tumor or nodule tissue of malignant and benign thyroid patients were compared. Whole-study findings and limits: When malignant thyroid tumors were compared with benign nodules, TCR beta diversity was reportedly significantly higher in the malignant tumors. This held in both blood and tumor samples.

Under the authors' procedure: CDR3 differences across clinicopathological groups were used to build a distant-metastasis classifier for papillary thyroid cancer. TCRdb reprocessed the PCR reads via MiXCR. The V and J calls were determined by TCRdb, not by the authors. The sample consists of about 20,000 clones, 15% to 19% of them appearing once. Every patient was untreated before thyroid surgery. Ten or more counts support this clone. Antigen: not known. The TCR sequence derives from a female donor with papillary thyroid cancer or a benign thyroid nodule (not recorded which). Some clones in this sample may be carry-over from other donors' samples. Sequenced: blood.

The CDR3, as DNA: TGTGCCAGCAGCCCAGGCCCCGGGACAGGGGGCTCGAACACCGGGGAGCTGTTTTTT. Its translation: CASSPGPGTGGSNTGELFF. The chain couples TRBV7-9 to TRBJ2-2; 12 bases are a match to TRBD1. Germline V gene data show CDR1 as SEHNR and CDR2 as FQNEAQ (reference sequence). Trimming took 5 bases from V and 0 from J; bases not matched to a gene: 10. This CDR3 is 19 amino acids long.